These 11 T cell receptor beta chains were sequenced from one sample in a study of blood T cell repertoires in COVID-19. The repertoire was sequenced with immunoSEQ multiplex PCR; TCRdb's copy has only in-frame clones and lacks some. This sample yields about 130,000 clones, of which about 92% are seen a single time; about 4% belongs to the top ten. Sequenced input: peripheral blood. The receptors originated from a man in his fifties or sixties with active COVID-19.

The rearrangement links TRBV15 to TRBJ2-7, with 12 bases identical to TRBD2. Trimming cost V 0 bases and J 4 bases; bases outside gene matches: 4. This CDR3 comprises 16 residues. Germline CDR1 reads LNHNV; CDR2 reads YYDKDF (reference sequence). This chain's CDR3 is CATSRETSGSRYEQYV. The CDR3 coding sequence is TGTGCCACCAGCAGAGAGACTAGCGGGAGTCGGTACGAGCAGTACGTC.

This clone has only one observation. The CDR3 nucleotides read TGTGCCAGCAGCCTATTACGCGGACAGGGGGAGGAGACCCAGTACTTC. As protein: CASSLLRGQGEETQYF. The rearrangement uses TRBV5-6 and TRBJ2-5; 10 nucleotides agree with TRBD1. The CDR3 is 16 amino acids. CDR1 and CDR2 from the germline V gene are SGHDT and YYEEEE. With V trimmed by 4 bases and J by 5 bases, 11 bases remained unmatched.

The rearrangement uses TRBV5-1 and TRBJ2-5, with D perhaps TRBD1 (7 bases). CDR1 and CDR2 (germline): SGHRS, YFSETQ. The CDR3 loop spans 15 amino acids. V lost 4 bases, J lost 2 bases, and 15 bases lay in between. The CDR3 here is CASSGGTAVQETQYF. The CDR3 nucleotides read TGCGCCAGCAGCGGAGGGACAGCGGTACAAGAGACCCAGTACTTC.

The genes are TRBV19 and TRBJ2-3, with TRBD2 matching 9 bases. Germline CDR1 reads LNHDA; CDR2 reads SQIVND (reference sequence). The CDR3 is 14 amino acids. V trimming: 4 bases; J trimming: 3 bases; junction bases outside the gene matches: 2. The CDR3 here is CASSTSGVTDTQYF. In DNA, the CDR3 is TGTGCCAGTAGTACTAGCGGGGTAACAGATACGCAGTATTTT.

The chain employs TRBV7-6 and TRBJ2-3; 9 bases agree with TRBD2. J was trimmed by 6 bases and V by 3 bases; bases with no gene match: 16. The germline V gene has CDR1 SGHVS and CDR2 FNYEAQ. The length of the CDR3 is 18 residues. CDR3 in amino acids: CASSFLPSSGGLGDTQYF. In DNA form, the CDR3 reads TGTGCCAGCAGCTTTCTTCCTTCCAGCGGGGGGTTAGGCGATACGCAGTATTTT. The variable domain in full, with the rest retrieved from reference TRBV7-6 and TRBJ2-3, is GAGVSQSPRYKVTKRGQDVALRCDPISGHVSLYWYRQALGQGPEFLTYFNYEAQQDKSGLPNDRFSAERPEGSISTLTIQRTEQRDSAMYRCASSFLPSSGGLGDTQYFGPGTRLTVL.

The V call is TRBV11-2, the J call TRBJ2-3; TRBD2 agrees at 7 bases. From germline, CDR1 is SGHAT and CDR2 FQNNGV. The CDR3 runs 14 residues. J lost 2 bases, V lost 5 bases, and 4 bases had no gene match. The CDR3 nucleotides are TGTGCCAGCAGCCGTGCGGGAGCCACAGATACGCAGTATTTT. Amino acids: CASSRAGATDTQYF. The complete variable domain, with remaining parts taken from reference TRBV11-2 and TRBJ2-3, reads EAGVAQSPRYKIIEKRQSVAFWCNPISGHATLYWYQQILGQGPKLLIQFQNNGVVDDSQLPKDRFSAERLKGVDSTLKIQPAKLEDSAVYLCASSRAGATDTQYFGPGTRLTVL.

This clone was detected once. The genes are TRBV11-3 and TRBJ2-1; D not certain. CDR1 is SGHNT, CDR2 YENEEA, per germline. There are 13 residues in the CDR3. Trimming removed 5 bases at V and 4 bases at J, with 9 bases between. The CDR3 bases are TGTGCCAGCAGCGTTGGGCTGTACAATGAGCAGTTCTTC. It translates to CASSVGLYNEQFF.

V gene TRBV7-9 combines with J gene TRBJ2-7; 10 nucleotides match TRBD1. CDR1 is SEHNR and CDR2 is FQNEAQ in the germline V gene (reference sequence). J lost 5 bases, V lost 5 bases, and 6 bases had no gene match. This CDR3 is 14 amino acids long. The CDR3 reads CASSTGQGWDEQYF. The DNA of the CDR3 is TGTGCCAGCAGCACGGGACAGGGGTGGGACGAGCAGTACTTC.

This clone appeared a single time. V gene TRBV18 combines with J gene TRBJ1-5, with D uncertain. This CDR3 region has 15 residues. CDR1 and CDR2 from the germline V gene are KGHSH and LQKENI. V lost 6 bases to trimming and J lost 3 bases, with 15 bases between them. The CDR3 bases are TGTGCCAGCTCCGCCTTCCAGGTTACCAATCAGCCCCAGCATTTT. Residues: CASSAFQVTNQPQHF. The entire variable domain, with the rest obtained from reference TRBV18 and TRBJ1-5, is as follows: NAGVMQNPRHLVRRRGQEARLRCSPMKGHSHVYWYRQLPEEGLKFMVYLQKENIIDESGMPKERFSAEFPKEGPSILRIQQVVRGDSAAYFCASSAFQVTNQPQHFGDGTRLSIL.

The chain carries TRBV7-2 and TRBJ2-2; possible D gene TRBD2, 5 bases. V lost 6 bases and J lost 4, with 12 bases in between. Germline V gene data show CDR1 as SGHTA and CDR2 as FQGNSA. This CDR3 comprises 14 residues. The CDR3 loop reads CASRLEPSTGELFF. CDR3 nucleotides: TGTGCCAGCAGACTAGAGCCTAGCACCGGGGAGCTGTTTTTT. Complete variable domain (other parts from reference TRBV7-2 and TRBJ2-2): GAGVSQSPSNKVTEKGKDVELRCDPISGHTALYWYRQSLGQGLEFLIYFQGNSAPDKSGLPSDRFSAERTGGSVSTLTIQRTQQEDSAVYLCASRLEPSTGELFFGEGSRLTVL.

This clone has only one observation. J is TRBJ2-7 and V is TRBV3-1 (or the pseudogene TRBV3-2); 8 nucleotides match TRBD1. V lost 4 bases and J lost 2; bases outside the gene matches: 4. The CDR3 is made up of 14 amino acids. Per the germline V gene, CDR1 is LGHDT and CDR2 is YNNKEL (reference sequence). As DNA, the CDR3 is TGTGCCAGCAGCCCAGGGACAGGACCCTACGAGCAGTACGTC. The encoded protein is CASSPGTGPYEQYV.